The present T cell receptor (beta chain) was sequenced within a study of blood T cells in healthy people across ages. Germline V lookup: CDR1 WNHNN, CDR2 SYGVQD (reference sequence). This CDR3 is built from 14 residues. J was trimmed by 2 bases and V by 7 bases; bases with no gene match: 7. Only a few counts were recorded for this clonotype. For the second PCR, which ran for about 7 to 12 cycles, a sample-barcoded 5' primer and a J-beta primer mix were used. TCRdb passed the 5' RACE reads through MiXCR, listing each CDR3 protein once. The sample contains about 1.7 million distinct CDR3 sequences, 28% of which appear only once.

The chain links TRBV10-1 to TRBJ2-7, with 8 bases matching TRBD2. The source of this sequence is a woman in her 30s in good health. The sequenced sample was blood. DNA of the CDR3: TGCGCCAGCACCGAGCGGGGGAAAACCTACGAGCAGTACTTC. As protein: CASTERGKTYEQYF.